This TCR beta chain was profiled in a study of T cell responses to AZD1222 COVID-19 vaccine. Findings and caveats of the study: In a largely white British group with more females than males, clonal diversity was possibly underestimated. Within unmutated variant regions lay the reported targets of nearly half of spike-specific TCRs.

Of note for this clone: Its antigen is not known.

Produced via immunoSEQ multiplex PCR; TCRdb's table is partial and in-frame only. Among roughly 100,000 clones listed, 89% were seen once. The trim removed 3 bases at V and 8 bases at J, leaving 16 bases unmatched. Germline loops: CDR1 SGHRS, CDR2 YFSETQ. The CDR3 consists of 17 residues. The starting material was peripheral blood, obtained on day 0 of AZD1222 vaccination. The clonotype was recovered from an adult in good health. The genes are TRBV5-1 and TRBJ1-4, with 7 bases lining up with TRBD1. The CDR3: CASSSGAGGGSEEKLFF. The DNA for the CDR3 is TGCGCCAGCAGCTCGGGCGCAGGGGGAGGGTCTGAAGAAAAACTGTTTTTT.